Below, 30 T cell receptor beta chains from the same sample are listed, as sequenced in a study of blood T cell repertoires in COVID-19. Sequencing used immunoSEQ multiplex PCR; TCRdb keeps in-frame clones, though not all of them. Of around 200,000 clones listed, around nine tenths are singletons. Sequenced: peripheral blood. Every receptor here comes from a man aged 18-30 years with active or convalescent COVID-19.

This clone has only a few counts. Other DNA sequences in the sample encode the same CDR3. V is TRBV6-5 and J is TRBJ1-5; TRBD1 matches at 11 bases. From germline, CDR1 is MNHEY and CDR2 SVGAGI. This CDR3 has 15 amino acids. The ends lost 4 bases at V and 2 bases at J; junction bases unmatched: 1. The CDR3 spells CASSLGQGGNQPQHF. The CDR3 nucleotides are TGTGCCAGCAGTTTGGGACAGGGGGGCAATCAGCCCCAGCATTTT.

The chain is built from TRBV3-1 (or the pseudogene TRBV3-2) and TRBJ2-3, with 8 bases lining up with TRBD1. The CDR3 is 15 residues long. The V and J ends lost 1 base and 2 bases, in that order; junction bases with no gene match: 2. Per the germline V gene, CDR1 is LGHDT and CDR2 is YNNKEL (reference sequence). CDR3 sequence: CASSQGQGPTDTQYF. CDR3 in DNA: TGTGCCAGCAGCCAAGGACAGGGGCCCACAGATACGCAGTATTTT.

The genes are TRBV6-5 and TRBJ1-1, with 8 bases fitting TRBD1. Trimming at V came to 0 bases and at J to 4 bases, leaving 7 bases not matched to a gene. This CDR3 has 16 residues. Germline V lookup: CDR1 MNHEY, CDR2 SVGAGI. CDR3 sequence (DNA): TGTGCCAGCAGTTACTCGGGGGACAGGAGAGGCACTGAAGCTTTCTTT. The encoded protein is CASSYSGDRRGTEAFF.

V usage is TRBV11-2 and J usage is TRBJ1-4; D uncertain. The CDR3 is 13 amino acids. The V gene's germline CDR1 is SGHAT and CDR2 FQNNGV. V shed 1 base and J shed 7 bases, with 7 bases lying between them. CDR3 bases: TGTGCCAGCAGCTTAGTCGGTTCTGAAAAACTGTTTTTT. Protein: CASSLVGSEKLFF.

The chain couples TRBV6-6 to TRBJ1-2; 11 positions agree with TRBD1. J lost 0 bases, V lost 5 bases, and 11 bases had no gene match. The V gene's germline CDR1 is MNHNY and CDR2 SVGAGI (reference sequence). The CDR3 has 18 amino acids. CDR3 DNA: TGTGCCAGCAGTCTCCGTGAGGGACAGGGGGGACCTAACTATGGCTACACCTTC. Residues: CASSLREGQGGPNYGYTF.

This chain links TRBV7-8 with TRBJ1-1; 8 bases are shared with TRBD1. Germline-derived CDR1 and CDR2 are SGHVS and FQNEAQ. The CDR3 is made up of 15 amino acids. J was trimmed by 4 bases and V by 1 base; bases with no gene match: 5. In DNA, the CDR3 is TGTGCCAGCAGCTTAGTTATAGGACAGGGCACTGAAGCTTTCTTT. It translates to CASSLVIGQGTEAFF.

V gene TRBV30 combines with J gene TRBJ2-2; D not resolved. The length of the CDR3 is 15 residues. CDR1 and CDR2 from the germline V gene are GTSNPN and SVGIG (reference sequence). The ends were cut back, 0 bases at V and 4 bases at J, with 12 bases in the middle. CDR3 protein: CAWSVRVSSTGELFF. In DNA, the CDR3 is TGTGCCTGGAGTGTCCGAGTCTCATCCACCGGGGAGCTGTTTTTT. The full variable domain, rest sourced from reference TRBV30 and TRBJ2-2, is SQTIHQWPATLVQPVGSPLSLECTVEGTSNPNLYWYRQAAGRGLQLLFYSVGIGQISSEVPQNLSASRPQDRQFILSSKKLLLSDSGFYLCAWSVRVSSTGELFFGEGSRLTVL.

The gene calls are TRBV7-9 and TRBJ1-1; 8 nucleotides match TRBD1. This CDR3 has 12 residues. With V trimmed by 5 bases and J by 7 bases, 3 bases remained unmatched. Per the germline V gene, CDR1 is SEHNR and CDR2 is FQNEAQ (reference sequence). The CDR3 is CASSDGTGEAFF. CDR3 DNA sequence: TGTGCCAGCAGCGACGGGACAGGTGAAGCTTTCTTT. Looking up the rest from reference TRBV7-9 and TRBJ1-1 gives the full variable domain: DTGVSQNPRHKITKRGQNVTFRCDPISEHNRLYWYRQTLGQGPEFLTYFQNEAQLEKSRLLSDRFSAERPKGSFSTLEIQRTEQGDSAMYLCASSDGTGEAFFGQGTRLTVV.

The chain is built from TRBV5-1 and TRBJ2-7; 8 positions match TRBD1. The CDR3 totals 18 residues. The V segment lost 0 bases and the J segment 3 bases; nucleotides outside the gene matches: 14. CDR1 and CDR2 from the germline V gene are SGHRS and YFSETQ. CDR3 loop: CASSLGQFRGLHHYEQYF. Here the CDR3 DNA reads TGCGCCAGCAGCTTGGGACAGTTCAGGGGGCTGCACCACTACGAGCAGTACTTC.

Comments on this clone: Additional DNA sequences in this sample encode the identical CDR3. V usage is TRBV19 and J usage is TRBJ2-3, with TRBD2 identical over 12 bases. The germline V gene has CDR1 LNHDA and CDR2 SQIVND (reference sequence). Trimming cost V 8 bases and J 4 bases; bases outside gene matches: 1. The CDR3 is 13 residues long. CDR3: CASSSGRADTQYF. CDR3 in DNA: TGTGCCAGTTCTAGCGGGAGGGCAGATACGCAGTATTTT. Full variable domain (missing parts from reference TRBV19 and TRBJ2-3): DGGITQSPKYLFRKEGQNVTLSCEQNLNHDAMYWYRQDPGQGLRLIYYSQIVNDFQKGDIAEGYSVSREKKESFPLTVTSAQKNPTAFYLCASSSGRADTQYFGPGTRLTVL.

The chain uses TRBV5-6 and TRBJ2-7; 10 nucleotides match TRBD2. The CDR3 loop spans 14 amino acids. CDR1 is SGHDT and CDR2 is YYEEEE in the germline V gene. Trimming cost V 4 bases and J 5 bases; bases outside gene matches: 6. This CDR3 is CASSATSGAHEQYF. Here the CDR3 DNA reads TGTGCCAGCAGCGCAACTAGCGGGGCTCACGAGCAGTACTTC.

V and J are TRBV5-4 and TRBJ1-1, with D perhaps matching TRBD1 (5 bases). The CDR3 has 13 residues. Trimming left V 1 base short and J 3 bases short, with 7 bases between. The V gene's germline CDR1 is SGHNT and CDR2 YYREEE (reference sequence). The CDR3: CASSLLTDTEAFF. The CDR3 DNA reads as TGTGCCAGCAGCTTGCTGACAGACACTGAAGCTTTCTTT.

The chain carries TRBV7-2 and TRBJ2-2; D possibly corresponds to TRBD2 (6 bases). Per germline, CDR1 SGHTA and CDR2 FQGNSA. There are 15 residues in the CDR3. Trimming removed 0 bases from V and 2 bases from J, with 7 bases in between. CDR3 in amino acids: CASSLAGGNTGELFF. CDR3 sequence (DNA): TGTGCCAGCAGCTTAGCGGGAGGAAACACCGGGGAGCTGTTTTTT.

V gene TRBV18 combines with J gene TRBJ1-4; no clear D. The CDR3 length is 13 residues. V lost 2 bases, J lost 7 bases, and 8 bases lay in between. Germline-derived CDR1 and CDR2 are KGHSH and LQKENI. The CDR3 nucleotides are TGTGCCAGCTCACCAGGGCCCGGTGAAAAACTGTTTTTT. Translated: CASSPGPGEKLFF.

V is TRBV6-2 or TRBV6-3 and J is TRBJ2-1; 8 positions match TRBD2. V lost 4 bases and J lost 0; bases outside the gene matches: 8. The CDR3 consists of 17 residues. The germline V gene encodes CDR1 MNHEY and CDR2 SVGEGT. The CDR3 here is CASSSELSGSSYNEQFF. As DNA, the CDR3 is TGTGCCAGCAGTTCTGAGCTGAGCGGGAGCTCCTACAATGAGCAGTTCTTC.

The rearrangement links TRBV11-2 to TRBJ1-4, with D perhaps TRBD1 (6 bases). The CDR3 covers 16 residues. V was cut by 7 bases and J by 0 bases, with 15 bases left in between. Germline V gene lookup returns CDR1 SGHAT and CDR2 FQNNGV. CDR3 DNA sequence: TGTGCCAGCACCGACAAGGACAGACCAACTAATGAAAAACTGTTTTTT. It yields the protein CASTDKDRPTNEKLFF.

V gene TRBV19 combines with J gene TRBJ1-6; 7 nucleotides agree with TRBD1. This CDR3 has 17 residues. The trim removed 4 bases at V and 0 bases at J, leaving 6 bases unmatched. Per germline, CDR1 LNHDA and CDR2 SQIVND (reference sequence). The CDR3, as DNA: TGTGCCAGTAGTAAGACAGGGACCAGCTCCTATAATTCACCCCTCCACTTT. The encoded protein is CASSKTGTSSYNSPLHF.

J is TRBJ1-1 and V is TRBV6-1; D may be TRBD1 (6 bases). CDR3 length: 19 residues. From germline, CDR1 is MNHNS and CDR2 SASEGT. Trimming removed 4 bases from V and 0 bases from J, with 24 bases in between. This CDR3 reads CASSGYQQGVHLMNTEAFF. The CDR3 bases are TGTGCCAGCAGTGGTTATCAACAGGGTGTCCACCTAATGAACACTGAAGCTTTCTTT.

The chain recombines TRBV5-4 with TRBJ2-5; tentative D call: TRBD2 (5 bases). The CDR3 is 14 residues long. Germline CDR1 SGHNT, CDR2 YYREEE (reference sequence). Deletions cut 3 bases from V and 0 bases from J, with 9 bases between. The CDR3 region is CASSWTGYQETQYF. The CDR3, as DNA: TGTGCCAGCAGCTGGACGGGGTACCAAGAGACCCAGTACTTC.

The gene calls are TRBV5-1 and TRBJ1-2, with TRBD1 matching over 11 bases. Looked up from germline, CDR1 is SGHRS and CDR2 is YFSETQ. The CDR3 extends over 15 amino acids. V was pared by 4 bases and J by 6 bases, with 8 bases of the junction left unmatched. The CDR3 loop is CASSTGQGARDGYTF. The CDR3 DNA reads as TGCGCCAGCAGCACCGGACAGGGGGCCCGGGATGGCTACACCTTC.

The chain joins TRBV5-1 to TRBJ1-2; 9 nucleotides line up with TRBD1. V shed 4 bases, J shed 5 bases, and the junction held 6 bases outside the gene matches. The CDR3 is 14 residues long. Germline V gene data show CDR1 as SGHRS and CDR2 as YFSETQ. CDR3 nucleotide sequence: TGCGCCAGCAGCCAATCGACAGGGGGTTATGGCTACACCTTC. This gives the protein CASSQSTGGYGYTF.

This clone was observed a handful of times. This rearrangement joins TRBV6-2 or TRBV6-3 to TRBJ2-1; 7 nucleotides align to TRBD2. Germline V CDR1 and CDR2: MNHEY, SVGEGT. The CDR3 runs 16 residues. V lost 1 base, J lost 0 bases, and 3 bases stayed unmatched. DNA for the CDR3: TGTGCCAGCAGTTACTTTCCGGGAGGCTCCTACAATGAGCAGTTCTTC. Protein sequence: CASSYFPGGSYNEQFF.

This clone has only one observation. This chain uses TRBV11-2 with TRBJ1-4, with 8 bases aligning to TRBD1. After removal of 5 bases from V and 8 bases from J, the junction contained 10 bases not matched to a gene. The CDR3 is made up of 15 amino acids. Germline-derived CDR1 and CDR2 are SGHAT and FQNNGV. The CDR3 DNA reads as TGTGCCAGCAGCCCTCCGGGACAGGCCGGCGAAAAACTGTTTTTT. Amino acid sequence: CASSPPGQAGEKLFF.

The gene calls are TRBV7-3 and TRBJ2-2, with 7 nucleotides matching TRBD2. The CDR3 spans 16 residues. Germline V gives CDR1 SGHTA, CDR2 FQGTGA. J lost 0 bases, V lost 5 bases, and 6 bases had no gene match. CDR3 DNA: TGTGCCAGCAGCCCAACCACTAGCGCGAACACCGGGGAGCTGTTTTTT. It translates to CASSPTTSANTGELFF.

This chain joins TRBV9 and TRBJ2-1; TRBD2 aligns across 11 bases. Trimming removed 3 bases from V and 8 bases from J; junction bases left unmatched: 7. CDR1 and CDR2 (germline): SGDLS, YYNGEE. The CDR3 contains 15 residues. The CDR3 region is CASSATGTSGDEQFF. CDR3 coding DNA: TGTGCCAGCAGCGCAACCGGGACTAGCGGCGATGAGCAGTTCTTC.

In DNA form, the CDR3 reads TGTGCCAGCGGGGAGAGCGTGAACACTGAAGCTTTCTTT. Translated, it gives CASGESVNTEAFF. The J gene is TRBJ1-1, the V gene TRBV19; D unresolved. This CDR3 is 13 amino acids long. CDR1 LNHDA and CDR2 SQIVND come from the germline V gene (reference sequence). Deletions cut 9 bases from V and 0 bases from J, with 11 bases between.

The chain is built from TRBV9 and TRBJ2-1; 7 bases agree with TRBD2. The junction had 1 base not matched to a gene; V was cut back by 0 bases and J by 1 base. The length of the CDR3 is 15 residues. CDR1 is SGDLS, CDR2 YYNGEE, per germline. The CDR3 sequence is CASSVAGGSYNEQFF. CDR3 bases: TGTGCCAGCAGCGTAGCGGGAGGATCCTACAATGAGCAGTTCTTC.

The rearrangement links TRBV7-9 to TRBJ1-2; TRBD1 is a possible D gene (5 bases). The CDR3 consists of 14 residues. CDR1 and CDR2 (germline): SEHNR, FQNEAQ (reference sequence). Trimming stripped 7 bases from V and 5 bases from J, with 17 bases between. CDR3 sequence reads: CASTVRGSVYGYTF. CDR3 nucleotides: TGTGCCAGCACCGTGCGGGGGAGTGTTTATGGCTACACCTTC.

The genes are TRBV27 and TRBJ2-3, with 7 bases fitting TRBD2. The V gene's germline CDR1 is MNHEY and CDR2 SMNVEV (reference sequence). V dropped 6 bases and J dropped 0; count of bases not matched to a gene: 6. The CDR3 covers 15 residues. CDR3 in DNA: TGTGCCAGCAGATGGGGGGGTACTAGCACAGATACGCAGTATTTT. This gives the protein CASRWGGTSTDTQYF.

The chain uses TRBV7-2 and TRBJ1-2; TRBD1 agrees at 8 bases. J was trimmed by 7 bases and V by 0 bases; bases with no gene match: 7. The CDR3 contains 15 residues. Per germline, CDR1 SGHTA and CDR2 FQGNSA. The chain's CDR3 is CASSLAGQVLSGYTF. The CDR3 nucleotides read TGTGCCAGCAGCTTAGCGGGACAGGTACTTTCTGGCTACACCTTC.